This T cell receptor (beta chain) was found in a study of blood T cell repertoires in COVID-19. About the research overall: In each case, the material was cDNA or gDNA derived from T cells, B-cell-depleted T cells, or PBMCs.

Some clones are missing from TCRdb's copy, which holds only in-frame ones; the method was immunoSEQ multiplex PCR. Of 140,000 to 150,000 clones listed, roughly 85% were seen once; the top ten hold around 8%. This CDR3 region has 13 residues. V lost 0 bases, J lost 7 bases, and 8 bases lay in between. The germline gives CDR1 LNHDA, CDR2 SQIVND (reference sequence). The TCR was taken from a woman aged 55-70 years with COVID-19, enrolled during active disease. The V gene is TRBV19, the J gene TRBJ2-3; D is ambiguous. The source material was peripheral blood. CDR3 sequence (DNA): TGTGCCAGTAGTATAGATCTAGGATATACGCAGTATTTT. It codes for CASSIDLGYTQYF.